This T cell receptor (beta chain) derives from a study of spatial heterogeneity in lung cancer. Each CDR3 protein gets one entry after TCRdb re-called the 5' RACE reads with MiXCR. Among under 8,500 distinct CDR3 sequences listed, 5.4% were seen once. This clonotype was detected many times. Time point denoted: sample taken at primary tumor resection. The sequenced material consisted of unsorted whole RNA from tumor, nontumor lung or frozen PBMC. The TCR sequence derives from a female donor with early-stage non-small cell lung cancer. Specimen: normal lung tissue next to the tumor, collected at surgery.

The CDR3 DNA sequence: TGCAGTGCTGGACAGGGAAGCAATCAGCCCCAGCATTTT. Residues: CSAGQGSNQPQHF. The chain is built from TRBV20-1 and TRBJ1-5, with 8 bases identical to TRBD1. V lost 5 bases to trimming and J lost 1 base; unmatched junction nucleotides: 1. The germline gives CDR1 DFQATT, CDR2 SNEGSKA (reference sequence). This CDR3 spans 13 amino acids.